Each of the 17 T cell receptor beta chains below was sequenced from the same sample in a study of T cells after posttransplantation cyclophosphamide. Clones were sequenced by immunoSEQ multiplex PCR, and TCRdb holds only the in-frame ones, with some missing. Of about 52,000 clones in the sample, 90% to 95% were seen once. The sequenced sample was PBMCs. Receptors originate from a woman aged 25 to 39 in good health and a related stem cell transplant donor.

This rearrangement joins TRBV19 to TRBJ2-1; D is possibly TRBD2 (5 bases). V shed 8 bases and J shed 9 bases, with 14 bases lying between them. CDR1 and CDR2 from the germline V gene are LNHDA and SQIVND (reference sequence). This CDR3 contains 12 residues. The CDR3 bases are TGTGCCAGTGGGTCCTTTGAGGGTGAGCAGTTCTTC. Amino acids: CASGSFEGEQFF.

The V call is TRBV4-1, the J call TRBJ1-2; 9 positions agree with TRBD1. The germline V gene encodes CDR1 MGHRA and CDR2 YSYEKL. V lost 1 base and J lost 7; bases outside the gene matches: 7. The CDR3 length is 15 residues. CDR3 in DNA: TGCGCCAGCAGCCAAGGAGGGGGGACAGGGACTGGCTACACCTTC. As protein: CASSQGGGTGTGYTF.

In this sample, this clone turned up a few times. The rearrangement links TRBV5-1 to TRBJ2-2; D is perhaps TRBD2 (6 bases). The ends were cut back, 4 bases at V and 6 bases at J, with 22 bases in the middle. The CDR3 consists of 17 residues. The germline gives CDR1 SGHRS, CDR2 YFSETQ. CDR3 residues: CASSRSPGDSTAGELFF. The CDR3 DNA sequence: TGCGCCAGCAGCCGCTCCCCCGGGGACTCCACCGCCGGGGAGCTGTTTTTT.

V and J are TRBV19 and TRBJ1-5, with D tentatively TRBD1 (6 bases). The CDR3 sequence is 14 residues long. Germline V lookup: CDR1 LNHDA, CDR2 SQIVND (reference sequence). V shed 9 bases and J shed 4 bases, with 16 bases lying between them. The CDR3 loop is CASQINRENQPQHF. The DNA for the CDR3 is TGTGCCAGCCAAATTAACAGGGAGAATCAGCCCCAGCATTTT.

The chain links TRBV7-6 to TRBJ2-7; weak D call: TRBD2 (6 bases). The V end lost 5 bases, the J end lost 1 base, and 15 bases lay between the germline ends. The CDR3 has 15 amino acids. CDR1 is SGHVS and CDR2 is FNYEAQ in the germline V gene. CDR3 loop: CASSRIYRGSYEQYF. CDR3 sequence (DNA): TGTGCCAGCAGCCGTATCTACCGGGGGTCCTACGAGCAGTACTTC.

J is TRBJ2-1 and V is TRBV18; 9 positions agree with TRBD1. CDR1 and CDR2 from the germline V gene are KGHSH and LQKENI. The V and J ends lost 5 bases and 9 bases, in that order; junction bases with no gene match: 8. The CDR3 runs 14 residues. The CDR3 is CASSTGTGNPEQFF. CDR3 DNA sequence: TGTGCCAGCTCAACCGGGACAGGGAACCCTGAGCAGTTCTTC.

V gene TRBV29-1 combines with J gene TRBJ2-4; D remains unclear. The CDR3 runs 12 residues. V lost 4 bases, J lost 4 bases, and 8 bases lay in between. The germline CDR1 and CDR2 sequences are SQVTM and ANQGSEA. CDR3 DNA sequence: TGCAGCGTTGCCGTCAGGAAAAACATTCAGTACTTC. This encodes CSVAVRKNIQYF.

The rearrangement links TRBV11-2 to TRBJ2-7; 8 bases align to TRBD2. The CDR3 is 14 amino acids. V was pared by 5 bases and J by 2 bases, with 5 bases of the junction left unmatched. Germline V lookup: CDR1 SGHAT, CDR2 FQNNGV. The CDR3 DNA is TGTGCCAGCAGCCCGCGGGAGGTGCCCTACGAGCAGTACTTC. Its protein is CASSPREVPYEQYF.

The CDR3 loop reads CASSPREDRGSAEAFF. CDR3 sequence (DNA): TGTGCCAGCTCACCACGAGAGGACAGGGGTAGCGCTGAAGCTTTCTTT. The chain links TRBV18 to TRBJ1-1; 9 bases line up with TRBD1. The V segment lost 1 base and the J segment 6 bases; nucleotides outside the gene matches: 9. Germline CDR1 reads KGHSH; CDR2 reads LQKENI. The CDR3 contains 16 residues.

The chain has TRBV7-9 and TRBJ1-2; D is uncertain. CDR1 SEHNR and CDR2 FQNEAQ come from the germline V gene (reference sequence). The length of the CDR3 is 16 residues. V lost 1 base to trimming and J lost 0 bases, with 12 bases between them. This CDR3 is CASSLGRGSPNYGYTF. The CDR3 nucleotides read TGTGCCAGCAGCTTAGGCCGGGGATCTCCTAACTATGGCTACACCTTC.

The chain links TRBV6-1 to TRBJ1-1; no clear D. Between the trimmed V and J ends, which lost 1 base and 7 bases, there was a span of 10 bases. The CDR3 totals 13 residues. Germline CDR1 reads MNHNS; CDR2 reads SASEGT. The CDR3 nucleotides read TGTGCCAGCAGTGAAGATATCGTACTTGAAGCTTTCTTT. Residues: CASSEDIVLEAFF.

The V gene is TRBV5-4, the J gene TRBJ2-1; D is unclear. The V end lost 4 bases, the J end lost 5 bases, and 7 bases lay between the germline ends. Germline CDR1 reads SGHNT; CDR2 reads YYREEE (reference sequence). The CDR3 runs 12 residues. The CDR3 sequence is CASSPPDNEQFF. The CDR3 coding sequence is TGTGCCAGCAGCCCCCCAGACAATGAGCAGTTCTTC.

The chain employs TRBV4-2 and TRBJ2-7; 9 bases map to TRBD1. With V trimmed by 0 bases and J by 4 bases, 4 bases remained unmatched. Looked up from germline, CDR1 is LGHNA and CDR2 is YNFKEQ. The CDR3 is made up of 15 amino acids. The CDR3 coding sequence is TGTGCCAGCAGCCAAGAGGGACAGGGACTTTACGAGCAGTACTTC. It encodes CASSQEGQGLYEQYF.

V and J are TRBV18 and TRBJ1-2; D unresolved. CDR3 length: 16 residues. The germline V gene encodes CDR1 KGHSH and CDR2 LQKENI. Trimming pared 4 bases from V and 4 bases from J, leaving 19 bases between. The CDR3 nucleotides read TGTGCCAGCTCACTATCCCAGGAAAAGCTCTCCTATGGCTACACCTTC. Amino acid sequence: CASSLSQEKLSYGYTF.

V and J are TRBV2 and TRBJ2-7; TRBD1 is a possible D gene (5 bases). Trimming took 8 bases from V and 4 from J, leaving 9 bases between them. CDR3 length equals 11 residues. Germline V CDR1 and CDR2: SNHLY, FYNNEI. The CDR3 region is CASGRDYEQYF. The CDR3 nucleotides are TGTGCCAGCGGCAGGGATTACGAGCAGTACTTC.

This clone was detected only a few times. The rearrangement joins TRBV6-6 to TRBJ2-7; 8 bases align to TRBD1. This CDR3 spans 15 amino acids. The V segment lost 5 bases and the J segment 4 bases; nucleotides outside the gene matches: 10. Per the germline V gene, CDR1 is MNHNY and CDR2 is SVGAGI (reference sequence). The CDR3 region has the DNA TGTGCCAGCAGTCGACAAGGACAGGGAGTATACGAGCAGTACTTC. It yields the protein CASSRQGQGVYEQYF.

V usage is TRBV27 and J usage is TRBJ1-5; perhaps TRBD1 as D (5 bases). The CDR3 length is 12 residues. V lost 2 bases, J lost 7 bases, and 6 bases lay in between. Germline CDR1 reads MNHEY; CDR2 reads SMNVEV (reference sequence). The CDR3 sequence: CASSLRGQPQHF. The DNA of the CDR3 is TGTGCCAGCAGTTTAAGGGGACAGCCCCAGCATTTT.